Shown below are 25 T cell receptor beta chains from a single sample sequenced in a study of post-analysis software for immune sequencing data. General study results and limits: Five TRBV segments occurring more often in patients than controls included TRBV5-6, TRBV5-1 and TRBV20-1.

These TCRs' antigens remain unknown. cDNA libraries for TCR beta contained unique molecular identifiers. TCRdb independently ran MiXCR on the PCR reads; one entry per CDR3 protein. The profile shows some 800,000 distinct CDR3 sequences, approximately 44% of them singletons. Input material: blood. The receptors here all came from a girl aged 10-17 years with multiple sclerosis.

This clonotype has more than one count but fewer than ten. The junction differs from germline at one of its ends, possibly a read error. The V gene is TRBV6-5, the J gene TRBJ2-1; 9 bases match TRBD1. CDR1 is MNHEY, CDR2 SVGAGI, per germline. This CDR3 comprises 16 residues. This CDR3 reads CASRNTGGGSYNGQFF. CDR3 coding DNA: TGTGCCAGCAGAAACACAGGGGGCGGGTCCTACAATGGGCAGTTCTTC.

This clonotype was counted only a few times. The rearrangement joins TRBV3-1 to TRBJ1-2, with 8 positions matching TRBD1. This CDR3 contains 12 residues. Germline CDR1 reads LGHDT; CDR2 reads YNNKEL (reference sequence). With 4 bases clipped from V and 8 bases from J, the junction kept 3 bases outside the gene matches. The CDR3 DNA reads as TGTGCCAGCAGCCGGGCAGGGGGCGGCTACACCTTC. Its translation is CASSRAGGGYTF.

Of note for this clonotype: Relative to the germline gene, one junction end is altered; a read error may explain this. This chain links TRBV9 with TRBJ2-2, with D perhaps matching TRBD2 (7 bases). CDR3 size: 17 residues. Germline V gene data show CDR1 as SGDLS and CDR2 as YYNGEE. The CDR3 DNA sequence: TGTGTCAGCAGCGTAGGGGGAGCGGGAACGAACACCGGGGAGCTGTTTTTT. It translates to CVSSVGGAGTNTGELFF.

The table lists this clonotype with a few counts. The gene calls are TRBV7-9 and TRBJ2-3, with D possibly matching TRBD2 (6 bases). This CDR3 is 17 amino acids long. Germline CDR1 is SEHNR and CDR2 is FQNEAQ (reference sequence). Trimming left V 5 bases short and J 4 bases short, with 22 bases between. CDR3 sequence reads: CASSLDVGSGVADTQYF. For the CDR3, the DNA is TGTGCCAGCAGCCTTGATGTGGGGTCGGGAGTGGCAGATACGCAGTATTTT.

The V gene is TRBV20-1, the J gene TRBJ1-4; D unclear. Trimming removed 5 bases at V and 8 bases at J, with 15 bases between. The CDR3 runs 13 residues. CDR1 and CDR2 from the germline V gene are DFQATT and SNEGSKA (reference sequence). The CDR3 loop is CSAHTAVVEKLFF. The CDR3 DNA reads as TGCAGTGCTCACACAGCTGTGGTCGAAAAACTGTTTTTT.

The chain combines TRBV11-2 with TRBJ2-1; TRBD2 aligns across 10 bases. The CDR3 length is 16 residues. V lost 5 bases and J lost 5; bases outside the gene matches: 9. CDR1 is SGHAT, CDR2 FQNNGV, per germline. This CDR3 is CASSPSASGSHNEQFF. Here the CDR3 DNA reads TGTGCCAGCAGCCCCTCGGCTAGCGGGAGCCACAATGAGCAGTTCTTC.

V gene TRBV10-3 combines with J gene TRBJ2-1; no definite D call. V was cut by 0 bases and J by 2 bases, with 11 bases left in between. This CDR3 is built from 16 residues. Germline-derived CDR1 and CDR2 are ENHRY and SYGVKD. For the CDR3, the DNA is TGTGCCATCAGTGAGTCAAGGGTATACCCCTACAATGAGCAGTTCTTC. Translating it yields CAISESRVYPYNEQFF.

The genes are TRBV7-8 and TRBJ2-4; D is undetermined. The J call may be mistaken, given a closer DNA end match to TRBJ2-5. This CDR3 region has 14 residues. Germline V gives CDR1 SGHVS, CDR2 FQNEAQ. This chain's CDR3 is CASSLLETQETQYF. Written as DNA, the CDR3 is TGTGCCAGCAGCTTACTAGAAACCCAAGAGACCCAGTACTTC.

The chain has TRBV5-4 and TRBJ2-5; TRBD2 aligns across 7 bases. The germline V gene has CDR1 SGHNT and CDR2 YYREEE (reference sequence). The CDR3 runs 15 residues. The ends lost 4 bases at V and 4 bases at J; junction bases unmatched: 10. The CDR3 DNA sequence: TGTGCCAGCAGCCCCACCGCGGGGGTGGGAGAGACCCAGTACTTC. It specifies CASSPTAGVGETQYF.

For the CDR3, the DNA is TGTGCCAGCAGACCCGCAGGTACGGGCACTGAAGCTTTCTTT. Its protein product is CASRPAGTGTEAFF. The chain combines TRBV6-5 with TRBJ1-1; D is ambiguous. The V and J ends lost 6 bases and 4 bases respectively, with 15 bases between them. Germline V gene lookup returns CDR1 MNHEY and CDR2 SVGAGI. The CDR3 runs 14 residues.

The genes are TRBV20-1 and TRBJ2-3; 9 nucleotides agree with TRBD2. V dropped 3 bases and J dropped 3; count of bases not matched to a gene: 1. CDR1 and CDR2 from the germline V gene are DFQATT and SNEGSKA (reference sequence). This CDR3 contains 13 residues. The CDR3 DNA reads as TGCAGTGCTAGTCTAGCGGGAACAGATACGCAGTATTTT. Residues: CSASLAGTDTQYF.

This clonotype showed up just a few times. J is TRBJ2-7 and V is TRBV24-1; D remains ambiguous. Germline values: CDR1 KGHDR, CDR2 SFDVKD. The CDR3 length is 13 residues. Trimming removed 4 bases from V and 6 bases from J, with 12 bases in between. The DNA for the CDR3 is TGTGCCACCAGTGACCCCCCGAATCGCGAGCAGTACTTC. It specifies CATSDPPNREQYF.

The chain is built from TRBV7-9 and TRBJ2-1, with 12 bases fitting TRBD2. The CDR3 consists of 16 residues. CDR1 is SEHNR and CDR2 is FQNEAQ in the germline V gene (reference sequence). With V trimmed by 1 base and J by 6 bases, 4 bases remained unmatched. The CDR3 nucleotides read TGTGCCAGCAGCTTAGGCACTAGCGGGAGGAGCAATGAGCAGTTCTTC. Protein: CASSLGTSGRSNEQFF.

This clonotype has only a few counts. This chain uses TRBV9 with TRBJ2-6, with a possible D match to TRBD1 (6 bases). Trimming shortened V by 3 bases and J by 0 bases, and 10 bases separated the two germline ends. In germline, CDR1 is SGDLS, CDR2 YYNGEE. CDR3 size: 16 residues. The CDR3 region has the DNA TGTGCCAGCAGCGGACAGGCCTCCTCTGGGGCCAACGTCCTGACTTTC. Encoded protein: CASSGQASSGANVLTF.

The V and J genes are TRBV5-1 and TRBJ2-1, with 13 bases matching TRBD2. CDR1 and CDR2 (germline): SGHRS, YFSETQ. The V segment lost 1 base and the J segment 5 bases; nucleotides outside the gene matches: 9. The length of the CDR3 is 18 residues. CDR3 in amino acids: CASSLRLAGGGPNNEQFF. CDR3 in DNA: TGCGCCAGCAGCTTGAGACTAGCGGGGGGAGGGCCCAACAATGAGCAGTTCTTC.

This clonotype was seen more than once but under ten times. The rearrangement links TRBV6-2 or TRBV6-3 to TRBJ2-7; D gene unclear. The germline CDR1 and CDR2 sequences are MNHEY and SVGEGT. The CDR3 is 15 amino acids. V lost 3 bases, J lost 0 bases, and 12 bases lay in between. The CDR3 bases are TGTGCCAGCAGTTATGATCGTCGCGTCTCCTACGAGCAGTACTTC. Translated: CASSYDRRVSYEQYF.

The V call is TRBV29-1, the J call TRBJ1-2; D is perhaps TRBD1 (6 bases). From germline, CDR1 is SQVTM and CDR2 ANQGSEA. V lost 4 bases and J 8 bases, leaving 23 bases between the germline ends. CDR3 length equals 15 residues. The CDR3 sequence is CSVVGHNYAAAGYTF. As DNA, the CDR3 is TGCAGCGTTGTGGGACACAACTACGCCGCGGCGGGCTACACCTTC.

The chain combines TRBV20-1 with TRBJ1-1; the D gene is possibly TRBD1 (6 bases). CDR3 length: 16 residues. V gave up 4 bases and J gave up 0 bases, with 18 bases separating them. The germline gives CDR1 DFQATT, CDR2 SNEGSKA (reference sequence). In DNA form, the CDR3 reads TGCAGTGCTATTACTGGGACAAGGGTCTTGAACACTGAAGCTTTCTTT. This codes for CSAITGTRVLNTEAFF.

The CDR3 nucleotides read TGTGCCAGCTCACCCTCAGGGACACTGTCTGAAGCTTTCTTT. Translated, it gives CASSPSGTLSEAFF. The J gene is TRBJ1-1, the V gene TRBV18; D might be TRBD1 (6 bases). Germline V CDR1 and CDR2: KGHSH, LQKENI. Trimming pared 3 bases from V and 6 bases from J, leaving 14 bases between. CDR3 length: 14 residues.

The genes are TRBV30 and TRBJ2-4; 7 bases agree with TRBD1. The J call may be faulty, since TRBJ2-7 better matches the DNA end. Germline CDR1 and CDR2: GTSNPN and SVGIG (reference sequence). CDR3 length: 13 residues. DNA of the CDR3: TGTGCCTGGAGTCCGGGACAGAACTACGAGCAGTACTTC. Encoded protein: CAWSPGQNYEQYF.

The chain is built from TRBV6-2 or TRBV6-3 and TRBJ2-7; maybe TRBD2 (6 bases). The ends were cut back, 2 bases at V and 2 bases at J, with 10 bases in the middle. Germline CDR1 MNHEY, CDR2 SVGEGT. The CDR3 runs to 14 residues. CDR3: CASSYAGLAYEQYF. Written as DNA, the CDR3 is TGTGCCAGCAGTTACGCGGGACTCGCCTACGAGCAGTACTTC.

This chain connects TRBV27 to TRBJ1-1; the D is unclear. V shed 3 bases and J shed 0 bases, with 14 bases lying between them. Germline values: CDR1 MNHEY, CDR2 SMNVEV (reference sequence). The CDR3 is 16 amino acids. The CDR3 is CASSLLGGGMNTEAFF. The CDR3 nucleotides are TGTGCCAGCAGTTTGTTGGGTGGAGGGATGAACACTGAAGCTTTCTTT.

The chain employs TRBV19 and TRBJ1-2; D ambiguous. The length of the CDR3 is 11 residues. Per the germline V gene, CDR1 is LNHDA and CDR2 is SQIVND (reference sequence). V was pared by 10 bases and J by 2 bases, with 8 bases between. The DNA for the CDR3 is TGTGCCACCCGGAAGAACTATGGCTACACCTTC. Protein product: CATRKNYGYTF.

In its sample, this clonotype was seen a few times. The rearrangement joins TRBV7-9 to TRBJ2-3; unclear D gene. Germline V gene sequence: CDR1 SEHNR, CDR2 FQNEAQ (reference sequence). CDR3 length: 17 residues. The V gene lost 4 bases and the J gene lost 1 base, with 18 bases spanning the gap. In nucleotides, the CDR3 is TGTGCCAGCAGCTCCCCATCCTTGGCCCAGCGCACAGATACGCAGTATTTT. Translated, it gives CASSSPSLAQRTDTQYF. Complete variable domain (other parts from reference TRBV7-9 and TRBJ2-3): DTGVSQNPRHKITKRGQNVTFRCDPISEHNRLYWYRQTLGQGPEFLTYFQNEAQLEKSRLLSDRFSAERPKGSFSTLEIQRTEQGDSAMYLCASSSPSLAQRTDTQYFGPGTRLTVL.

Many counts were recorded for this clonotype. The V and J genes are TRBV12-3 or TRBV12-4 and TRBJ2-7; D possibly corresponds to TRBD2 (5 bases). The J call could be wrong; TRBJ2-5 is a better fit for the DNA end. The CDR3 totals 13 residues. The CDR3 here is CASSPGAGETQYF. For the CDR3, the DNA is TGTGCCAGCAGCCCTGGTGCGGGAGAGACCCAGTACTTC.